This TCR beta chain was obtained from a study of blood T cell repertoires in COVID-19. The wider study: The origin of the acute and convalescent COVID-19 samples was the United States, Italy and Spain. Sample material is recorded as cDNA or gDNA derived from T cells, B-cell-depleted T cells, or PBMCs.

CDR3 length equals 17 residues. The V gene lost 3 bases and the J gene lost 8 bases, with 22 bases spanning the gap. Germline V CDR1 and CDR2: SGHAT, FQNNGV. Original handling: How many nucleated cells were present was estimated from reference gene primer amplification. The table came from immunoSEQ multiplex PCR; TCRdb's copy has only in-frame clones and leaves some out. V and J calls and clone size are copied from that table; D and trimming were computed from the DNA. The table has about 73,000 clones, roughly 80% seen once. The sequence derives from a woman aged 60-75 years with acute or convalescent COVID-19. This chain connects TRBV11-2 to TRBJ1-4; D possibly corresponds to TRBD1 (6 bases). Sequencing was carried out using peripheral blood. As DNA, the CDR3 is TGTGCCAGCAGCTTTCGGGGGGCTCGATTAAGTTCCGAAAAACTGTTTTTT. Amino acids: CASSFRGARLSSEKLFF.